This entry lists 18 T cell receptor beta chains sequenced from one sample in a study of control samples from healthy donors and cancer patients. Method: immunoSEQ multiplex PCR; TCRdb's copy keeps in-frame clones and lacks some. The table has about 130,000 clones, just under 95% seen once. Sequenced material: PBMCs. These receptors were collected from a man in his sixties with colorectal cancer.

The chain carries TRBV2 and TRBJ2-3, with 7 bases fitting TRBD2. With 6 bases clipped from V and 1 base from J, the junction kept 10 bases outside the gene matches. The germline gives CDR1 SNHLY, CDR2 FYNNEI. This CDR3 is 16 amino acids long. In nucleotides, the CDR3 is TGTGCCAGCAGCTCGGGGAGCGGGGTAGGCACAGATACGCAGTATTTT. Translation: CASSSGSGVGTDTQYF.

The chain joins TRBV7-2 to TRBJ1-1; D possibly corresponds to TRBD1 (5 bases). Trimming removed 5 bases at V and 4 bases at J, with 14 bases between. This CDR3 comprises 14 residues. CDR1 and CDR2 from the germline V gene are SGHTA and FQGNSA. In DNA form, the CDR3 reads TGTGCCAGCAGCCCTCAGGGCAGGGCCACTGAAGCTTTCTTT. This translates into CASSPQGRATEAFF.

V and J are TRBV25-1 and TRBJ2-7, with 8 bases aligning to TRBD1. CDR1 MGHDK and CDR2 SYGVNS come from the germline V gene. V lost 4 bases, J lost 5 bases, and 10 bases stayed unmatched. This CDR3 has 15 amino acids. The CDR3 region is CASSALPGQDDEQYF. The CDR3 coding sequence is TGTGCCAGCAGTGCCCTGCCGGGACAGGATGACGAGCAGTACTTC.

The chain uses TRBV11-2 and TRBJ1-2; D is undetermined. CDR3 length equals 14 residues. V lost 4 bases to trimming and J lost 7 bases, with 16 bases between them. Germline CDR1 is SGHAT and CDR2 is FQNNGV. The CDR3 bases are TGTGCCAGCAGCTCGTATACAGCGTCGAGTGGCTACACCTTC. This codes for CASSSYTASSGYTF. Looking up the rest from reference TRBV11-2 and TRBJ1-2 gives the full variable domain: EAGVAQSPRYKIIEKRQSVAFWCNPISGHATLYWYQQILGQGPKLLIQFQNNGVVDDSQLPKDRFSAERLKGVDSTLKIQPAKLEDSAVYLCASSSYTASSGYTFGSGTRLTVV.

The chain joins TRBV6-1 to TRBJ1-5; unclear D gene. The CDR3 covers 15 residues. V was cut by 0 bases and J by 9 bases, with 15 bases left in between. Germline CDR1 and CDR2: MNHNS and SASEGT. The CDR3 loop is CASSEAGTGILPQHF. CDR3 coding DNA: TGTGCCAGCAGTGAAGCGGGAACGGGAATATTGCCCCAGCATTTT.

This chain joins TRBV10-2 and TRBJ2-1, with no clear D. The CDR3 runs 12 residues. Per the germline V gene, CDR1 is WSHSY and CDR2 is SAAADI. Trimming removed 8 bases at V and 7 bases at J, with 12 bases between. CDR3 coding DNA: TGCGCCAGCGGCCGGGCGTGGAATGAGCAGTTCTTC. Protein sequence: CASGRAWNEQFF.

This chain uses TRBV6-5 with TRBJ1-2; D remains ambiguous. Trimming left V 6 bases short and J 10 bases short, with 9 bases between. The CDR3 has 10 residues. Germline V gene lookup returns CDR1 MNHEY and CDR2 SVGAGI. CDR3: CASRFEVYTF. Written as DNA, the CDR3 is TGTGCCAGCAGATTCGAAGTCTACACCTTC.

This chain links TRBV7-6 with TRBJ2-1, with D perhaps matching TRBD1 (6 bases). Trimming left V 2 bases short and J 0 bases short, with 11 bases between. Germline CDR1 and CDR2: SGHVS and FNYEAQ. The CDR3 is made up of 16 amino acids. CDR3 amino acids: CASSLLGQSSYNEQFF. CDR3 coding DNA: TGTGCCAGCAGCTTATTGGGACAAAGCTCCTACAATGAGCAGTTCTTC. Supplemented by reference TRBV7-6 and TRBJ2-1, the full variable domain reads GAGVSQSPRYKVTKRGQDVALRCDPISGHVSLYWYRQALGQGPEFLTYFNYEAQQDKSGLPNDRFSAERPEGSISTLTIQRTEQRDSAMYRCASSLLGQSSYNEQFFGPGTRLTVL.

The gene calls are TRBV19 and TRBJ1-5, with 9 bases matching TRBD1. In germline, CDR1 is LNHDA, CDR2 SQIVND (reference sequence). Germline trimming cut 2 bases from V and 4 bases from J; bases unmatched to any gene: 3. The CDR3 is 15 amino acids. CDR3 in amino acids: CASSITGTGNQPQHF. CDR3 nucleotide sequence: TGTGCCAGTAGTATAACCGGGACAGGGAATCAGCCCCAGCATTTT.

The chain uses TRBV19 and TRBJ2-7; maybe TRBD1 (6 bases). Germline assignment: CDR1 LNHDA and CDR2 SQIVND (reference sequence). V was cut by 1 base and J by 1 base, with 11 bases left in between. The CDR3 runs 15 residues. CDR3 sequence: CASSIGGRGSYEQYF. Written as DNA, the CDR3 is TGTGCCAGTAGTATAGGTGGCAGGGGATCCTACGAGCAGTACTTC.

The CDR3 loop is CSVRTGANTEAFF. CDR3 sequence (DNA): TGCAGCGTCCGGACAGGAGCGAACACTGAAGCTTTCTTT. This chain links TRBV29-1 with TRBJ1-1, with 7 bases fitting TRBD1. The CDR3 runs to 13 residues. Trimming took 6 bases from V and 1 from J; bases not matched to a gene: 5. Germline V gene lookup returns CDR1 SQVTM and CDR2 ANQGSEA. Using reference TRBV29-1 and TRBJ1-1 for the parts outside the CDR3, the full variable domain is SAVISQKPSRDICQRGTSLTIQCQVDSQVTMMFWYRQQPGQSLTLIATANQGSEATYESGFVIDKFPISRPNLTFSTLTVSNMSPEDSSIYLCSVRTGANTEAFFGQGTRLTVV.

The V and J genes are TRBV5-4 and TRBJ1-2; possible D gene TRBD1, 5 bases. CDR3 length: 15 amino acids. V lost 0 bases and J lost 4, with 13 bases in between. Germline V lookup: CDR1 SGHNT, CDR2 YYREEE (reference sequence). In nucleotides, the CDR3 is TGTGCCAGCAGCTTGGTGGGTTCCGGGGGCTATGGCTACACCTTC. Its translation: CASSLVGSGGYGYTF.

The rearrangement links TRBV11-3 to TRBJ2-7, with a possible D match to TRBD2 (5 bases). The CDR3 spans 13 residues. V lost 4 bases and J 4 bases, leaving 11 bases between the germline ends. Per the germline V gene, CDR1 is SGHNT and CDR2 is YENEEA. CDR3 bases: TGTGCCAGCAGCTCCACTTCGGGGTACGAGCAGTACTTC. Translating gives CASSSTSGYEQYF.

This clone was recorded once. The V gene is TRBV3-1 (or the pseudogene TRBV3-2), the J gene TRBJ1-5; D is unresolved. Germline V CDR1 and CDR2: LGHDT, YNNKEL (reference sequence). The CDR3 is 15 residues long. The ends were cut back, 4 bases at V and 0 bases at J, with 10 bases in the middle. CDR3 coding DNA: TGTGCCAGCAGCCCCACCCCACGTAGCAATCAGCCCCAGCATTTT. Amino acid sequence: CASSPTPRSNQPQHF.

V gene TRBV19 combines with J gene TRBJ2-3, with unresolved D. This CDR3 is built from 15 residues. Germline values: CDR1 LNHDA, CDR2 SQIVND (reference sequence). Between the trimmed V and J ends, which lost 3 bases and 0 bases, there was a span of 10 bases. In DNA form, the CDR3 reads TGTGCCAGTAGTATTGGGTTAATGAGCACAGATACGCAGTATTTT. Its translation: CASSIGLMSTDTQYF.

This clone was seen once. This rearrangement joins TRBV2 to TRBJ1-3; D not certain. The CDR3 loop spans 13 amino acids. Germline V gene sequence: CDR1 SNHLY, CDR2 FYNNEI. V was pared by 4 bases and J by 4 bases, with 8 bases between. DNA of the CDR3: TGTGCCAGCAGTGTGGCCTGGGGAAACACCATATATTTT. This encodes CASSVAWGNTIYF.

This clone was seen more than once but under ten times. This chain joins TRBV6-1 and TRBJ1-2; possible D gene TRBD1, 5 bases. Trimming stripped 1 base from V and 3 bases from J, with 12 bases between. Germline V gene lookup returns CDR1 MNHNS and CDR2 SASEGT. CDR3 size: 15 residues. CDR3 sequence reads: CASSEEGEEYYGYTF. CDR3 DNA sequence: TGTGCCAGCAGTGAAGAAGGGGAGGAGTACTATGGCTACACCTTC.

In DNA form, the CDR3 reads TGTGCCAGCTCACCACGACTAGCGGGGGCGAGCACAGATACGCAGTATTTT. It encodes CASSPRLAGASTDTQYF. The chain couples TRBV18 to TRBJ2-3; 12 bases match TRBD2. The CDR3 has 17 residues. Germline values: CDR1 KGHSH, CDR2 LQKENI. V lost 1 base and J lost 0; bases outside the gene matches: 2.